This TCR beta chain is drawn from a study of T cell changes during pregnancy in multiple sclerosis. Assay: immunoSEQ multiplex PCR; the TCRdb copy retains only in-frame clones and omits some. The sample includes under 30,000 clones, 80% to 90% of them seen just once. Germline V gene lookup returns CDR1 SGHKS and CDR2 YYEKEE (reference sequence). V lost 4 bases to trimming and J lost 4 bases; unmatched junction nucleotides: 6. This CDR3 region has 15 residues. The chain couples TRBV5-5 to TRBJ2-7, with 12 bases aligning to TRBD1. Sequenced material: CD4+ T cells from peripheral blood mononuclear cells, taken in the first trimester of pregnancy. This sequence was found in a female donor in good health, enrolled as a control in a pregnancy study. The DNA for the CDR3 is TGTGCCAGCAGCCCCGGGACAGGGGGCTTTTACGAGCAGTACTTC. As protein: CASSPGTGGFYEQYF.